The TCR beta chain described here comes from a study of shared clonotypes between healthy human individuals. V lost 5 bases, J lost 7 bases, and 9 bases stayed unmatched. This CDR3 is 15 amino acids long. Germline V CDR1 and CDR2: MDHEN, SYDVKM. Sorted subsets were amplified in replicate PCRs using approximately 200 ng DNA, about 30,000 T cell genomes. Profiling relied on immunoSEQ multiplex PCR, and the TCRdb table lists in-frame clones only, not all of them. The sample holds 170,000 or so clones, approximately 61% seen once. The receptor was isolated from a man aged 25 to 40 in good health. This rearrangement joins TRBV28 to TRBJ2-7, with TRBD1 matching over 12 bases. The material sequenced was memory CD4+ T cells sorted from blood. As to subset: CD45RA-negative fraction. The CDR3 nucleotides read TGTGCCAGCAGTGGGACAGGGGGCGTATCCGGGGAGCAGTACTTC. It translates to CASSGTGGVSGEQYF.